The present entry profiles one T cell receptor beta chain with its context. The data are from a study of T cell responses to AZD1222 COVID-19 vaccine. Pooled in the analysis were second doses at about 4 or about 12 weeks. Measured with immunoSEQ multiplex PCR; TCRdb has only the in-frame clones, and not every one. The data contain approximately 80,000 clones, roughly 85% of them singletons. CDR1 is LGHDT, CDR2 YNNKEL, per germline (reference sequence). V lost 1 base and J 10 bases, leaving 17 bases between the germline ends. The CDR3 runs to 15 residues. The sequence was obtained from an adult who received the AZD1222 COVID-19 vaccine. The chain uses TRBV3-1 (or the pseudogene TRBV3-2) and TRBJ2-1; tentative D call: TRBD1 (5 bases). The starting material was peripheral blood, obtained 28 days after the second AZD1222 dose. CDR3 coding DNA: TGTGCCAGCAGCCAAGGGCAGGGCGAGACATCGGAGCAGTTCTTC. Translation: CASSQGQGETSEQFF.